This TCR beta chain was sequenced for a study of T-cell memory formation after mild COVID-19. TCRdb re-called the 5' RACE reads through MiXCR, storing one row per CDR3 protein. Of 25,000 to 35,000 distinct CDR3 sequences in the sample, 6% to 9.5% were seen once. Study conclusions and caveats: Some responding clones appeared in pre-infection memory, suggesting cross-reactive memory joined.

The ends were cut back, 5 bases at V and 0 bases at J, with 16 bases in the middle. Germline CDR1 reads SGHVS; CDR2 reads FQNEAQ. The CDR3 length is 17 residues. This clonotype was seen ten or more times. Its antigen is not known. Sequenced material: PBMCs or a T cell subset sorted from them (not recorded which). The chain links TRBV7-8 to TRBJ2-2; D may match TRBD1 or TRBD2 (5 bases each). The receptor's source is an adult woman who had mild COVID-19 (a few samples of this study predate the infection). Cell type and time point are not known. The CDR3 loop is CASSLSRGRPNTGELFF. The CDR3 DNA reads TGTGCCAGCAGCCTTTCGAGGGGCCGACCGAACACCGGGGAGCTGTTTTTT.